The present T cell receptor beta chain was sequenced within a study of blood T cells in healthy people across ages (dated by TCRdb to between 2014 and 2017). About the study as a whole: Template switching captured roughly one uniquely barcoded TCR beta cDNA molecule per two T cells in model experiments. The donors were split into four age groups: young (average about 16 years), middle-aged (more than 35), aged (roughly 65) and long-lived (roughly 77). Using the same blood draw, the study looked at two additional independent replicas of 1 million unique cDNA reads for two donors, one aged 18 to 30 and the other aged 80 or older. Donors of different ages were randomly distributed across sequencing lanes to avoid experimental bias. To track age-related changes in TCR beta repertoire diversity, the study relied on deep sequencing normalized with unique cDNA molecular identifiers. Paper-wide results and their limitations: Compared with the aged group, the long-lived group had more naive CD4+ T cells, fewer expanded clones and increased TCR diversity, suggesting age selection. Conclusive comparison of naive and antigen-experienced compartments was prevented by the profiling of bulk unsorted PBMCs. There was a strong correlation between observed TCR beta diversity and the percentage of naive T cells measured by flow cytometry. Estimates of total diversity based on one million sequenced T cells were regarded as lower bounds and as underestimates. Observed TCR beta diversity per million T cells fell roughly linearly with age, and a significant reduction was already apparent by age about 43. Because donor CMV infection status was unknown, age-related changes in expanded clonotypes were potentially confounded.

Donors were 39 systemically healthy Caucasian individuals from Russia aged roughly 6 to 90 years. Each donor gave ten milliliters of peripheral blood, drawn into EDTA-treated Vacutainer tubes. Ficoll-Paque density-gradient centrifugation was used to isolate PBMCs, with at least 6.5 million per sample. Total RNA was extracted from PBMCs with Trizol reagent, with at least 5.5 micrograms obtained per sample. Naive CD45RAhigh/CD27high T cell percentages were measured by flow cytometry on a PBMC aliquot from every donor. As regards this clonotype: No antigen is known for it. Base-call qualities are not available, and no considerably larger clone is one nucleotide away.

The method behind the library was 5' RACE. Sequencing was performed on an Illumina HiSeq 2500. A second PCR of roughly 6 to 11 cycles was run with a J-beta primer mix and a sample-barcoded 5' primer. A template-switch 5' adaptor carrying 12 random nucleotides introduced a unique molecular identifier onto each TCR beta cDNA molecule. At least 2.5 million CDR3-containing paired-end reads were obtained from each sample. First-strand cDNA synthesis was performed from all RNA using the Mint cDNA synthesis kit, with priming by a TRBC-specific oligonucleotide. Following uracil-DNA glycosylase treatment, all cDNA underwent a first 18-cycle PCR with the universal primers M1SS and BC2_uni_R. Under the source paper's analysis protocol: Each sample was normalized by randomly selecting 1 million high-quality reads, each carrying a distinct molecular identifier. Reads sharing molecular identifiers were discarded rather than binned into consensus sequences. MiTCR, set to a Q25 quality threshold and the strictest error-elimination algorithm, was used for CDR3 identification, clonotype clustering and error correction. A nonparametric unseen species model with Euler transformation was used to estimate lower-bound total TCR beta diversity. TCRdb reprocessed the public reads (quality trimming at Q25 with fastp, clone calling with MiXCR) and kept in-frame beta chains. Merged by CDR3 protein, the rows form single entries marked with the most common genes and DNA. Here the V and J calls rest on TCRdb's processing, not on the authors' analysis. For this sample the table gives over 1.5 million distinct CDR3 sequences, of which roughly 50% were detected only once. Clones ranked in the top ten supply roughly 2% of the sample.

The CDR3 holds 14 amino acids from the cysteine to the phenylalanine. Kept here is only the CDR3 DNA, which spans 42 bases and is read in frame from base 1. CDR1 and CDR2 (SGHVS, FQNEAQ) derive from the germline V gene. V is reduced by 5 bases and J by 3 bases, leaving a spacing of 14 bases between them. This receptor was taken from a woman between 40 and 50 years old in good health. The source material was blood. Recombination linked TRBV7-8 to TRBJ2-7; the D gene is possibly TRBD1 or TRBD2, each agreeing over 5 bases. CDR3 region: CASSIWDGSYEQYF. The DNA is TGTGCCAGCAGCATCTGGGACGGCAGCTACGAGCAGTACTTC.